This T cell receptor (beta chain) was sequenced in a study of T cells in Graves' hyperthyroidism and ophthalmopathy. The sample holds many counts of this clonotype. Thyroid ultrasound and orbital computed tomography, with clinical symptoms and serum thyroxine and TRAb, informed diagnoses. The TCR beta CDR3 regions underwent amplification using RNA transcripts as the source. A first-round RT-PCR of the TCR CDR3 used the HTBI primer set. One entry per CDR3 protein results from TCRdb running MiXCR on the multiplex PCR reads. Of around 280,000 distinct CDR3 sequences detected, about 13% appear once; the ten largest clones hold 7% to 9%. The CDR3 has 17 amino acids. Unmatched junction bases numbered 6, after V lost 3 bases and J lost 3 bases.

The V call is TRBV12-3 or TRBV12-4, the J call TRBJ2-2; 11 bases fit TRBD2. The clonotype originates from a middle-aged woman with Graves' hyperthyroidism. What was sequenced was blood. The CDR3 nucleotides read TGTGCCAGCAGTTTTAGGTTGGGACTAGCGGACACCGGGGAGCTGTTTTTT. As protein: CASSFRLGLADTGELFF.